Listed below are T cell receptor beta chains from one sample, sequenced in a study of vaccination effects on CD4 cells after COVID-19. These receptors have no identified antigens. Data came from immunoSEQ multiplex PCR; TCRdb stores just in-frame clones and leaves some out. The sample has 50,000 to 60,000 clones, more than 60% seen once. The input for sequencing was CD4+ T cells from PBMCs cultured with SARS-CoV-2 spike peptides, taken before COVID-19 vaccination. These receptors were obtained from a human donor who received a COVID-19 vaccine. CDR3s leave out the opening cysteine and the closing phenylalanine or tryptophan. Part of the rows lack a size; the others show once, few, many or a class for expanded clones.

TRBJ1-6,TRBV6-5,.,ASSPSSSYNSPLH
TRBJ2-7,TRBV2,.,ASHGNSIYEQY
TRBJ2-5,TRBV30,once,AGLGGRETQY
TRBJ2-7,TRBV6-5,.,ASSYSGGSAYEQY
TRBJ2-2,TRBV3-1/TRBV3-2,.,ASSLRYMTSGGAYAGELF
TRBJ2-7,TRBV30,.,AWGYNGLASYEQY
TRBJ2-2,TRBV27,.,ASSSRRTGELF
TRBJ2-7,TRBV2,.,ARGTSGAYEQY
TRBJ2-1,TRBV11-2,.,ASSLENGFEQF
TRBJ1-1,TRBV29-1,.,SAVRGTNTEAF
TRBJ2-5,TRBV11-1,.,ASSLEQGVETQY
TRBJ2-1,TRBV15,.,ATSREQGLAALYNEQF
TRBJ2-3,TRBV5-1,.,ASSLGEGPTDTQY
TRBJ2-1,TRBV5-6,once,ASSFEGPNEQF
TRBJ1-5,TRBV15,few,ATSRDDQPQH
TRBJ1-1,TRBV4-2,few,ASSQVGLENTEAF
TRBJ2-4,TRBV3-1/TRBV3-2,few,ASSRQGALLAKNIQY
TRBJ1-2,TRBV5-6,.,ASSPGQVVYGYT
TRBJ2-4,TRBV29-1,.,SVSGVLAKNIQY
TRBJ1-1,TRBV29-1,.,SVVGPGAFQAF
TRBJ1-2,TRBV29-1,.,SVEGGGKGALGYT
TRBJ2-7,TRBV18,.,ASSPRVGGGAEQY
TRBJ1-2,TRBV2,once,ASSYTDYGYT
TRBJ2-1,TRBV29-1,.,SVQRLASYNEQF
TRBJ2-7,TRBV20-1,.,SARDLYEQY
TRBJ2-7,TRBV12-3/TRBV12-4,.,ASSFSYEQY
TRBJ1-5,TRBV6-6,few,ASSGQGKYQPQH
TRBJ2-3,TRBV5-6,.,ASSFAGGSTDTQY
TRBJ2-7,TRBV14,.,ASSQDSGTSGGGSYEQY
TRBJ2-5,TRBV28,.,ASTGLGSGTQY
TRBJ2-3,TRBV28,.,ASSSPGQAVTLDTQY
TRBJ1-2,TRBV13,few,ASSFLTGDYGYT
TRBJ1-1,TRBV5-1,.,ASSLLEGGTEAF
TRBJ2-3,TRBV5-1,.,ASSWRGGPTDTQY
TRBJ1-5,TRBV6-5,.,ASSTTGVNQPQH
TRBJ2-7,TRBV20-1,.,SAIEWGEQY
TRBJ1-6,TRBV5-6,.,ASSSGRGYNSPLH
TRBJ2-1,TRBV27,few,ASSSDRGGYNEQF
TRBJ2-5,TRBV7-2,.,ASSLVSSGGGAQY
TRBJ1-5,TRBV4-2,once,ASSQEGGRGQPQH
TRBJ2-2,TRBV19,.,ASTLRGLAGGPWTGELF
TRBJ1-2,TRBV3-1/TRBV3-2,.,ASSQGQGKTYGYT
TRBJ2-3,TRBV2,.,ASRPTSTDTQY
TRBJ1-6,TRBV2,.,ASSEVDSYNSPLH
TRBJ2-3,TRBV10-3,.,AISESLGQGADTQY
TRBJ2-5,TRBV6-2/TRBV6-3,.,ASSFRLAGGQETQY
TRBJ2-4,TRBV10-3,.,AISDGIGGGLKNIQY
TRBJ2-5,TRBV14,.,ASSPRPPLRETQY
TRBJ1-4,TRBV7-9,.,ASSLAGAGFNEKLF
TRBJ2-7,TRBV21-1,.,ASSKLSSGGAYEQY
TRBJ1-5,TRBV29-1,.,SVGWTGDSNQPQH
TRBJ1-1,TRBV4-2,few,ASSLRTGVMGTEAF
TRBJ1-2,TRBV5-1,.,ASSLGQGVYGYT
TRBJ1-4,TRBV27,few,ASSLSGTGHEKLF
TRBJ1-4,TRBV10-3,.,AISESRGAYEKLF
TRBJ1-1,TRBV28,.,ASSTPWGARTEAF
TRBJ1-5,TRBV4-1,.,ASSQEENQPQH
TRBJ1-3,TRBV5-1,.,ASSLEGIDTIY
TRBJ2-5,TRBV4-1,.,ASSQRRASGRGDQETQY
TRBJ1-2,TRBV2,few,ASSEHRDNYGYT